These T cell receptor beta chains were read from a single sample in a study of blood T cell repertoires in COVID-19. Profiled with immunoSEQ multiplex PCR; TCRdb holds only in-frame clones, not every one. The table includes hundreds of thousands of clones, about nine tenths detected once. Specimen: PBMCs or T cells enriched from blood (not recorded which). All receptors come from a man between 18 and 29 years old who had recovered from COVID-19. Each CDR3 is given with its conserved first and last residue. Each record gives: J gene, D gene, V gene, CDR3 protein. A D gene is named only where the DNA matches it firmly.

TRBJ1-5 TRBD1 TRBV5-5 CASSLNSKSGQGKDQPQHF
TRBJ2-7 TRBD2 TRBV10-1 CASSLSGGAYEQYF
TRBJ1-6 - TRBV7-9 CASSLLGDSPLHF
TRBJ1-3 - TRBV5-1 CASSQDRGNTIYF
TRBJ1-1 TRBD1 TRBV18 CASSPLAGGFHMNTEAFF
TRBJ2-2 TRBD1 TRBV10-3 CATAGTGGTGELFF
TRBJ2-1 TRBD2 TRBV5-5 CASRLAGPYNEQFF
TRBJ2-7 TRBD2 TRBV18 CASSPRTSGSYEQYF
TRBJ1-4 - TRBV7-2 CASSLVSQAATNEKLFF
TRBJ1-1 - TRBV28 CATSRGLNTEAFF
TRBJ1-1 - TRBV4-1 CASSQAHGSYTEAFF
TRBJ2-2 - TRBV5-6 CASSRRLDGSNTGELFF
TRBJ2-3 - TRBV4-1 CASSDLNTQYF
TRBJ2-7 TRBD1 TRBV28 CASISTGGFSYEQYF
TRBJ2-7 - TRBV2 CASSETGYSSYEQYF
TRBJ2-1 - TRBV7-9 CASSFPYNEQFF
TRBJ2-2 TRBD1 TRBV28 CASRTTGGSTGELFF
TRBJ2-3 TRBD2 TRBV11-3 CASSLGTSGNTQYF
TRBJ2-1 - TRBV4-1 CASSQVFDNEQFF
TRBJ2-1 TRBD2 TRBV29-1 CSVVGLAGHNEQFF
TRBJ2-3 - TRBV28 CASSPINRETEEDTQYF
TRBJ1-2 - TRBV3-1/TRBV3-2 CASSQVGVGYGYTF
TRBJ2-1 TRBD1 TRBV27 CASKPRTGDFYEQFF
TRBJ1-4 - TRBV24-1 CATSDPRGGEEKLFF
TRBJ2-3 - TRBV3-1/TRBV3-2 CASSQDMYSGSDTQYF
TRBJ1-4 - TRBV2 CASSVARVETNEKLFF
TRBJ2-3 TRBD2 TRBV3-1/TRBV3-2 CASSQGGGSTDTQYF
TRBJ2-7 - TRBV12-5 CASALRGPTYEQYF
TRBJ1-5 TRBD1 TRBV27 CASSKLADRGHQPQHF
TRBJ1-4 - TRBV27 CASSRGVSSNEKLFF
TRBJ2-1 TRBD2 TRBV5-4 CASSLDSGGHNEQFF
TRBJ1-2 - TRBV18 CASSDNRERLYGYTF
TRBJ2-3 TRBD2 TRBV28 CASSLGLAGAKRKYF
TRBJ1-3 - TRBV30 CAWETGSSGNTIYF
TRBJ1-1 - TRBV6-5 CASRLDSLNTEAFF
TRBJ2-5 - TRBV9 CASSPWGSQETQYF
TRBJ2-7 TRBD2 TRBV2 CASSEALGRVRYEQYF
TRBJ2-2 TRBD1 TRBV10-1 CASSDPTQGDTGELFF
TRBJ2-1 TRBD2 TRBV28 CASSRTVAGGQNEQFF
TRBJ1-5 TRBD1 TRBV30 CAWDTGGNQPQHF
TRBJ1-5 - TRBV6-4 CASRGGEGPQHF
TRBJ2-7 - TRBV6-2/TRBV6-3 CASSARLGPDYEQYF
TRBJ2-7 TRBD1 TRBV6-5 CASSTRTGLSYEQYF
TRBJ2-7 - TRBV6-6 CASSGTPAYEQYF
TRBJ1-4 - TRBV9 CASSPAGGEKLFF
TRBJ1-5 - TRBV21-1 CASSKTGASQPQHF